This T cell receptor (beta chain) comes out of a study of T cell responses to AZD1222 COVID-19 vaccine. The assay was immunoSEQ multiplex PCR, and TCRdb's table has in-frame clones only and misses some. The sample gives about 84,000 clones, roughly nine tenths of which show up once; just over 30% is in the top ten. As concerns this clone: Its cognate antigen is unknown.

The length of the CDR3 is 14 residues. The V and J ends lost 2 bases and 1 base respectively, with 8 bases between them. Germline V gene lookup returns CDR1 KGHSH and CDR2 LQKENI. Study-wide results and limits: Variant regions that are unmutated are reportedly the target of nearly half of spike-specific TCRs.

V gene TRBV18 combines with J gene TRBJ1-1; no clear D gene. Sequenced material: peripheral blood, taken on day 0 of AZD1222 vaccination. This sequence originates from an adult in good health. In DNA, the CDR3 is TGTGCCAGCTCACCAGGGCCCGGGAACACTGAAGCTTTCTTT. This encodes CASSPGPGNTEAFF.